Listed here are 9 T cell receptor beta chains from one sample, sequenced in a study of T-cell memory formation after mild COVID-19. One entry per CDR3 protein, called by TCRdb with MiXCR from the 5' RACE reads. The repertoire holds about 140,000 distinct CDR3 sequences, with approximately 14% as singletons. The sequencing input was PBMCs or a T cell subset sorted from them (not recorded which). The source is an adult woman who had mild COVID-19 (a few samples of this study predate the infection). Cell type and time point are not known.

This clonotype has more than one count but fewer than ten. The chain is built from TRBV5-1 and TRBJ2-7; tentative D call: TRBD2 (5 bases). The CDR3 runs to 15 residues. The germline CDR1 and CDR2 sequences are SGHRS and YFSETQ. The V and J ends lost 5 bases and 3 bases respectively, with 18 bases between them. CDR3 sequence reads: CASSEMTRVDYEQYF. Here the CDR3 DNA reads TGCGCCAGCAGTGAAATGACGAGGGTGGACTACGAGCAGTACTTC.

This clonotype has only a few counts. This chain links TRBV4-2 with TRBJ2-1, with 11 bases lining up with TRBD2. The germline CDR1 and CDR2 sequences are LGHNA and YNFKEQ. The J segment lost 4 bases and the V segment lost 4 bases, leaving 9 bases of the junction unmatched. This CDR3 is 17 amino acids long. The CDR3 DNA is TGTGCCAGCAGCCCGACCCCCGGGACTAGCGGATACAATGAGCAGTTCTTC. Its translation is CASSPTPGTSGYNEQFF.

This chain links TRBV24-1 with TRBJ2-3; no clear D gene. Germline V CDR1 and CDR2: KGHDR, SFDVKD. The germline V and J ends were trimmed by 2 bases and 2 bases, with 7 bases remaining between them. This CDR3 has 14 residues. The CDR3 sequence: CATSDWAFTDTQYF. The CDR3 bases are TGTGCCACCAGTGATTGGGCCTTCACAGATACGCAGTATTTT.

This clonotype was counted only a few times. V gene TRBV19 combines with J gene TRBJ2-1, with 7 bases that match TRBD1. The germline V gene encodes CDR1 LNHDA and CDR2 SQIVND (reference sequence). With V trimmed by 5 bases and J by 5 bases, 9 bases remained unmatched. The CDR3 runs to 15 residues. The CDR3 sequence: CASSSWTGRDNEQFF. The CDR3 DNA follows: TGTGCCAGTAGTTCCTGGACAGGAAGAGACAATGAGCAGTTCTTC.

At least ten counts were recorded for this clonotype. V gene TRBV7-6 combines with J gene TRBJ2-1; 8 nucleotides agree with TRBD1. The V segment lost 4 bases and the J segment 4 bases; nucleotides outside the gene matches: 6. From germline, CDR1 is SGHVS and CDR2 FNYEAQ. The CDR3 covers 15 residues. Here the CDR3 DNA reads TGTGCCAGCAGCTCAGTGACAGGGGAATACAATGAGCAGTTCTTC. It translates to CASSSVTGEYNEQFF.

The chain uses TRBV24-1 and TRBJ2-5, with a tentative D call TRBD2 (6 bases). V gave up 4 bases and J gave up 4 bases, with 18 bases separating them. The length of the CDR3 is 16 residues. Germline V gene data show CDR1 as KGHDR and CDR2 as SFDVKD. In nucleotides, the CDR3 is TGTGCCACCAGTGACCACCTACGGGGGAAGCGAGAGACCCAGTACTTC. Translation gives CATSDHLRGKRETQYF.

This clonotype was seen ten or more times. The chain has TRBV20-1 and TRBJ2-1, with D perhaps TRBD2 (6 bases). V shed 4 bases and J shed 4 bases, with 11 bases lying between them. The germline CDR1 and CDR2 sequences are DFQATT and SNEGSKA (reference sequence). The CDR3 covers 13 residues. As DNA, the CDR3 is TGCAGTGCTAAGGGACTGGCGTACAATGAGCAGTTCTTC. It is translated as CSAKGLAYNEQFF.

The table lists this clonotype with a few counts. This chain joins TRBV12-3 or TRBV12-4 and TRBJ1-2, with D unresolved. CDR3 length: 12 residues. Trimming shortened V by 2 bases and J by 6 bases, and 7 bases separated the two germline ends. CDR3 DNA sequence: TGTGCCAGCAGTTTATCCCGTCATGGCTACACCTTC. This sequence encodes CASSLSRHGYTF.

The CDR3 loop is CASSSTGAFSYEQYF. CDR3 in DNA: TGTGCCAGCAGCTCAACGGGGGCATTCTCCTACGAGCAGTACTTC. The chain recombines TRBV5-5 with TRBJ2-7; D is tentatively TRBD1 or TRBD2 (6 bases each). The V end was cut by 3 bases, the J end by 0 bases, with 13 bases between. Germline assignment: CDR1 SGHKS and CDR2 YYEKEE (reference sequence). CDR3 length: 15 residues.